This TCR beta chain originates from a study of cytomegalovirus exposure and HLA in healthy donors. Germline V gives CDR1 MNHEY, CDR2 SVGAGI. The CDR3 is 15 amino acids. Unrecorded immune exposures were likely, despite nominal health at sampling. Of note for this clone: The antigen remains undetermined.

Study-wide results and limits: As confirmed in vitro, a few CMV-associated chains were specific for CMV antigens. Sequencing depth roughly uniform across donors was assumed in presence/absence analyses. Later on, an analysis tied approximately 15,000 TCR beta sequences to HLA alleles at 0.05 false discovery rate.

Amplification used 60 Vbeta primers and 13 Jbeta primers. Some clones are missing from TCRdb's copy, which holds only in-frame ones; the method was immunoSEQ multiplex PCR. The sample lists about 130,000 clones, 76% seen once, with 2.5% to 3.5% in the top ten. Source material: PBMCs. The V and J genes are TRBV6-5 and TRBJ2-5; no firm D call. The J call may be in error: the DNA end matches TRBJ2-7 better. The TCR originated in a middle-aged man in good health and CMV-seronegative. The CDR3 region has the DNA TGTGCCAGCAGTCCCTCCCTGTGGAGCTCCTACGAGCAGTACTTC. Amino acids: CASSPSLWSSYEQYF.